Reported below is one T cell receptor beta chain. What it binds is not known. This specimen belongs to a study of T cell responses to AZD1222 COVID-19 vaccine. Regarding the study as a whole: Among those given AZD1222, only five or six were seropositive at baseline. The sample set comprised mostly white British donors with more females, and clonal diversity was possibly underestimated. CD4 TCRs covered the whole spike, strongest at regions 160-218 and 743-854.

V lost 7 bases, J lost 5 bases, and 8 bases stayed unmatched. Germline assignment: CDR1 LNHDA and CDR2 SQIVND (reference sequence). This CDR3 has 14 amino acids. Assay: immunoSEQ multiplex PCR; the TCRdb copy retains only in-frame clones and omits some. The sample has roughly 150,000 clones, 80% to 95% seen once; the top ten hold approximately 5.9%. The sequence derives from an adult who received the AZD1222 COVID-19 vaccine. The source was peripheral blood, collected 28 days after the second AZD1222 dose. This sequence joins TRBV19 and TRBJ2-5, with TRBD1 matching 9 bases. CDR3 bases: TGTGCCAGTAACAAAGACAGGGGGGCGGAGACCCAGTACTTC. It encodes CASNKDRGAETQYF.